These 21 T cell receptor beta chains were all obtained from the same sample, sequenced in a study of OX40 agonist ivuxolimab in advanced cancers. The table came from immunoSEQ multiplex PCR; TCRdb's copy has only in-frame clones and leaves some out. Of tens of thousands of clones listed, about 85% are singletons. The sample in question was CD4+ or CD8+ T cells sorted from blood, obtained in a trial of the OX40 agonist ivuxolimab. These receptors all come from an adult with an advanced solid tumor such as melanoma, head and neck, liver or kidney cancer.

The chain has TRBV5-1 and TRBJ2-4, with 7 bases matching TRBD1. V was pared by 1 base and J by 8 bases, with 3 bases of the junction left unmatched. Germline loops: CDR1 SGHRS, CDR2 YFSETQ. This CDR3 has 13 residues. This CDR3 reads CASSLTGADIQYF. The CDR3 DNA follows: TGCGCCAGCAGCTTGACAGGGGCGGACATTCAGTACTTC.

The CDR3 nucleotides are TGTGCCAGCTCCCAGGCCGGCGCACTCCACTTT. Amino acid sequence: CASSQAGALHF. This sequence joins TRBV11-1 and TRBJ1-6, with D unresolved. The CDR3 covers 11 residues. Trimming pared 8 bases from V and 16 bases from J, leaving 15 bases between. The germline V gene encodes CDR1 SGHAT and CDR2 FQDESV (reference sequence).

The chain carries TRBV10-3 and TRBJ2-5, with TRBD2 matching over 10 bases. The J call is doubtful: the DNA matches TRBJ2-7 better. CDR1 and CDR2 from the germline V gene are ENHRY and SYGVKD. CDR3 length: 16 residues. The chain's CDR3 is CAISEGLAGDGYEQYF. The CDR3 DNA reads TGTGCCATCAGTGAGGGCCTAGCGGGAGACGGGTACGAGCAGTACTTC.

The chain carries TRBV19 and TRBJ1-4, with D unclear. Germline V gene lookup returns CDR1 LNHDA and CDR2 SQIVND (reference sequence). V was shortened by 8 bases and J by 8 bases, with 18 bases between the two germline ends. The CDR3 spans 14 residues. CDR3 nucleotides: TGTGCCAGTTCTCCTTATGGTCGGGAAGAAAAACTGTTTTTT. The encoded protein is CASSPYGREEKLFF. Filled out from reference TRBV19 and TRBJ1-4, the complete variable domain reads DGGITQSPKYLFRKEGQNVTLSCEQNLNHDAMYWYRQDPGQGLRLIYYSQIVNDFQKGDIAEGYSVSREKKESFPLTVTSAQKNPTAFYLCASSPYGREEKLFFGSGTQLSVL.

The chain has TRBV7-9 and TRBJ1-3; D unclear. The CDR3 consists of 13 residues. The germline CDR1 and CDR2 sequences are SEHNR and FQNEAQ (reference sequence). The V end lost 5 bases, the J end lost 5 bases, and 10 bases lay between the germline ends. For the CDR3, the DNA is TGTGCCAGCAGCCAATCGGTTAGAAACACCATATATTTT. Its translation is CASSQSVRNTIYF.

In its sample, this clone was seen a few times. The chain links TRBV11-2 to TRBJ2-5, with TRBD1 as a possible D gene (5 bases). CDR1 and CDR2 (germline): SGHAT, FQNNGV. The V and J ends lost 0 bases and 1 base respectively, with 6 bases between them. The CDR3 loop spans 14 amino acids. CDR3 sequence: CASSLDDSQETQYF. For the CDR3, the DNA is TGTGCCAGCAGCTTAGACGACAGCCAAGAGACCCAGTACTTC.

The chain couples TRBV27 to TRBJ2-5; the D call may be TRBD1 or TRBD2 (5 bases each). This CDR3 spans 13 amino acids. The V gene lost 5 bases and the J gene lost 5 bases, with 12 bases spanning the gap. Per germline, CDR1 MNHEY and CDR2 SMNVEV (reference sequence). The CDR3 protein is CASSPRGRETQYF. The CDR3 nucleotides read TGTGCCAGCAGTCCGAGGGGCAGGGAGACCCAGTACTTC.

This clone appeared once. The V gene is TRBV11-2, the J gene TRBJ2-2, with D hard to call. The CDR3 has 14 amino acids. CDR1 is SGHAT, CDR2 FQNNGV, per germline. V was clipped by 0 bases and J by 6 bases, with 8 bases between them. CDR3 coding DNA: TGTGCCAGCAGCTTAGATAGGGTGTCCGGGGAGCTGTTTTTT. This translates into CASSLDRVSGELFF.

The J gene is TRBJ2-7, the V gene TRBV5-1; tentatively, D is TRBD2 (5 bases). CDR3 length equals 16 residues. Germline V gene sequence: CDR1 SGHRS, CDR2 YFSETQ. V was clipped by 0 bases and J by 1 base, with 14 bases between them. The chain's CDR3 is CASSLAAGRSSYEQYF. As DNA, the CDR3 is TGCGCCAGCAGCTTGGCCGCTGGGAGATCATCCTACGAGCAGTACTTC.

The chain carries TRBV5-1 and TRBJ1-2; unclear D gene. The CDR3 is 15 residues long. V lost 1 base, J lost 8 bases, and 18 bases lay in between. CDR1 is SGHRS, CDR2 YFSETQ, per germline. The CDR3 sequence: CASSLMGRSQMGYTF. CDR3 coding DNA: TGCGCCAGCAGCTTGATGGGGAGGTCCCAGATGGGCTACACCTTC.

The chain combines TRBV11-1 with TRBJ2-3, with D uncertain. The CDR3 is made up of 12 amino acids. Germline CDR1 reads SGHAT; CDR2 reads FQDESV (reference sequence). Between the trimmed V and J ends, which lost 5 bases and 2 bases, there was a span of 5 bases. This CDR3 reads CASSLHTDTQYF. DNA of the CDR3: TGTGCCAGCAGCCTTCACACAGATACGCAGTATTTT.

The V gene is TRBV2, the J gene TRBJ2-1; 9 bases match TRBD1. Per the germline V gene, CDR1 is SNHLY and CDR2 is FYNNEI. The junction had 9 bases not matched to a gene; V was cut back by 2 bases and J by 7 bases. The CDR3 runs to 16 residues. CDR3 protein: CASSESWGQGRNEQFF. In DNA, the CDR3 is TGTGCCAGCAGTGAAAGTTGGGGACAGGGAAGGAATGAGCAGTTCTTC.

The chain links TRBV28 to TRBJ1-1, with D uncertain. Germline V CDR1 and CDR2: MDHEN, SYDVKM. The CDR3 runs 16 residues. The ends were cut back, 8 bases at V and 0 bases at J, with 19 bases in the middle. Here the CDR3 reads CASRNVLGLLNTEAFF. CDR3 DNA: TGTGCCAGCCGAAACGTTTTGGGCTTACTGAACACTGAAGCTTTCTTT.

This clone appeared once. The chain has TRBV27 and TRBJ2-3; TRBD2 matches at 10 bases. The CDR3 spans 16 residues. Germline CDR1 reads MNHEY; CDR2 reads SMNVEV (reference sequence). V shed 3 bases, J shed 2 bases, and the junction held 5 bases outside the gene matches. The CDR3 sequence: CASSFRAGGYTDTQYF. DNA for the CDR3: TGTGCCAGCAGTTTTCGAGCGGGAGGGTACACAGATACGCAGTATTTT.

About this clone: The identical CDR3 is also encoded by other nucleotide sequences in the sample. The J gene is TRBJ2-5, the V gene TRBV6-5; D may be TRBD2 (6 bases). The CDR3 covers 14 residues. Trimming cost V 7 bases and J 5 bases, with 17 bases left between them. Germline V CDR1 and CDR2: MNHEY, SVGAGI. The CDR3 nucleotides are TGTGCCAGCACCGCAGTGACTAGTGGGGAGACCCAGTACTTC. Its translation: CASTAVTSGETQYF.

The chain carries TRBV19 and TRBJ2-1; TRBD2 might be the D (6 bases). Looked up from germline, CDR1 is LNHDA and CDR2 is SQIVND (reference sequence). The CDR3 consists of 15 residues. The ends were cut back, 3 bases at V and 0 bases at J, with 9 bases in the middle. The CDR3 sequence is CASSIWRGSYNEQFF. Here the CDR3 DNA reads TGTGCCAGTAGTATTTGGCGGGGCTCCTACAATGAGCAGTTCTTC.

The V call is TRBV18, the J call TRBJ2-7, with D possibly matching TRBD1 (5 bases). The germline V gene has CDR1 KGHSH and CDR2 LQKENI. V was cut by 3 bases and J by 6 bases, with 18 bases left in between. This CDR3 has 15 residues. The CDR3 protein is CASSPDISPPGEQYF. The CDR3 nucleotides read TGTGCCAGCTCACCGGACATCTCTCCGCCTGGCGAGCAGTACTTC.

V and J are TRBV6-5 and TRBJ2-5, with D possibly being TRBD1 (7 bases). The CDR3 has 14 residues. The germline V gene encodes CDR1 MNHEY and CDR2 SVGAGI. Deletions cut 7 bases from V and 4 bases from J, with 16 bases between. The CDR3 loop is CASTQGGGVETQYF. CDR3 sequence (DNA): TGTGCCAGCACCCAGGGGGGTGGAGTAGAGACCCAGTACTTC.

The rearrangement joins TRBV11-1 to TRBJ2-1; unclear D gene. CDR3 length equals 15 residues. Germline CDR1 and CDR2: SGHAT and FQDESV (reference sequence). V gave up 7 bases and J gave up 1 base, with 14 bases separating them. DNA for the CDR3: TGTGCCAGCACCTCCTCCCTTGTGTCCTACAATGAGCAGTTCTTC. This sequence encodes CASTSSLVSYNEQFF.

This clone occurred once. The rearrangement uses TRBV6-1 and TRBJ1-5; D is undetermined. The V and J ends lost 4 bases and 0 bases respectively, with 4 bases between them. The CDR3 consists of 13 residues. Germline CDR1 reads MNHNS; CDR2 reads SASEGT. The CDR3 loop is CASSANSNQPQHF. The DNA of the CDR3 is TGTGCCAGCAGTGCTAATAGCAATCAGCCCCAGCATTTT.

The chain combines TRBV13 with TRBJ1-6, with a tentative D call TRBD1 (5 bases). Trimming cost V 5 bases and J 8 bases, with 22 bases left between them. This CDR3 region has 17 residues. The germline CDR1 and CDR2 sequences are PRHDT and FYEKMQ (reference sequence). The CDR3 DNA follows: TGTGCCAGCAGCAAGATCACAGTATACGGGGACGATTCACCCCTCCACTTT. As protein: CASSKITVYGDDSPLHF. The entire variable domain, with the rest obtained from reference TRBV13 and TRBJ1-6, is as follows: AAGVIQSPRHLIKEKRETATLKCYPIPRHDTVYWYQQGPGQDPQFLISFYEKMQSDKGSIPDRFSAQQFSDYHSELNMSSLELGDSALYFCASSKITVYGDDSPLHFGNGTRLTVT.